The clone carrying this TCR beta chain was observed many times. The sample comes from a study of blood T cell repertoires in COVID-19. Study background: Samples of COVID-19 (acute and convalescent) were obtained from the United States, Italy and Spain. T cells, B-cell-depleted T cells, or PBMCs provided the cDNA or gDNA that served as material.

Original handling: Estimation of nucleated cell counts was performed using reference gene primer amplification. Using immunoSEQ multiplex PCR, the repertoire was profiled, and TCRdb retains in-frame clones only, with some absent. D and trimming were read from the DNA, whereas the V and J calls and clone size are those reported in that table. Here the sample spans about 120,000 clones, around 87% being singletons. This TCR was sampled from a woman aged 50 to 65 with acute or convalescent COVID-19. The sample was peripheral blood.

CDR3 sequence: CASSPSRLAGGWNTGELFF. The CDR3 region has the DNA TGTGCCAGCAGCCCGTCCCGACTTGCGGGAGGATGGAACACCGGGGAGCTGTTTTTT. The chain has TRBV7-9 and TRBJ2-2; 8 bases match TRBD2. Germline CDR1 is SEHNR and CDR2 is FQNEAQ (reference sequence). J lost 1 base, V lost 5 bases, and 15 bases had no gene match. This CDR3 is 19 amino acids long. Based on the CDR3 plus reference TRBV7-9 and TRBJ2-2, the full variable domain is DTGVSQNPRHKITKRGQNVTFRCDPISEHNRLYWYRQTLGQGPEFLTYFQNEAQLEKSRLLSDRFSAERPKGSFSTLEIQRTEQGDSAMYLCASSPSRLAGGWNTGELFFGEGSRLTVL.